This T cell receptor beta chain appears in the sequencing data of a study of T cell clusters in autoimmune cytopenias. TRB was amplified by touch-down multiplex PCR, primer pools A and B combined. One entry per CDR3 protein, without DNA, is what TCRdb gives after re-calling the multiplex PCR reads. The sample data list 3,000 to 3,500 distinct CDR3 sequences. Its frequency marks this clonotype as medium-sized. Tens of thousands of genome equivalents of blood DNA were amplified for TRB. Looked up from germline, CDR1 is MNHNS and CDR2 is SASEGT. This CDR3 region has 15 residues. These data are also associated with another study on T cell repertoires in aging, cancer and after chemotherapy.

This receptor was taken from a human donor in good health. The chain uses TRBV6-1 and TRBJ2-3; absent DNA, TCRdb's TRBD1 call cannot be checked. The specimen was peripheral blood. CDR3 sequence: CASSEGQGRRDTQYF.